The rows below give T cell receptor beta chains drawn from one sample of a study of response to subunit inactivated influenza vaccine. TCRdb independently ran MiXCR on the RT-PCR reads; one entry per CDR3 protein. The table shows about 540,000 distinct CDR3 sequences, with under 30% occurring only once. The same sample was also used in a study of T cells expressing NK-cell markers.

The sample in question was CD4+ T cells sorted from PBMCs, obtained roughly 12 days after vaccination. The source of these receptors is a man over 45 who received an inactivated influenza vaccine. Both conserved end residues are part of each CDR3. D genes are given only for firm matches. The listing skips clone size in some rows; elsewhere it reads once, few, many or a size class.

V	size	D	J	CDR3	DNA
TRBV20-1	few	TRBD1	TRBJ2-7	CSARDPDRGMYEQYF	TGCAGTGCTAGAGATCCAGACAGGGGTATGTACGAGCAGTACTTC
TRBV20-1	few	-	TRBJ2-4	CSARDPGTNIQYF	TGCAGTGCTAGAGATCCGGGTACGAACATTCAGTACTTC
TRBV7-2	many	-	TRBJ1-4	CASSLQGRSEKLFF	TGTGCCAGCAGCTTGCAGGGGCGATCGGAAAAACTGTTTTTT
TRBV20-1	-	-	TRBJ2-7	CSGAGPKEQYF	TGCAGTGGGGCCGGCCCTAAGGAGCAGTACTTC
TRBV5-1	-	-	TRBJ2-3	CASSRTGSTDTQYF	TGCGCCAGCAGCCGGACCGGGAGCACAGATACGCAGTATTTT
TRBV5-5	-	-	TRBJ1-3	CASSFEGNTIYF	TGTGCCAGCAGCTTCGAAGGAAACACCATATATTTT
TRBV28	few	-	TRBJ1-1	CASTPRGAGRRNTEAFF	TGTGCCAGCACCCCGCGGGGGGCGGGACGGCGTAACACTGAAGCTTTCTTT
TRBV20-1	-	-	TRBJ1-2	CSAYNNYGYTF	TGCAGTGCTTACAATAACTATGGCTACACCTTC
TRBV27	few	-	TRBJ1-1	CASSLSGGHEAFF	TGTGCCAGCAGTTTATCCGGGGGGCATGAAGCTTTCTTT
TRBV29-1	-	TRBD2	TRBJ2-1	CSVAEGLAGGDEQFF	TGCAGCGTTGCCGAGGGACTAGCGGGAGGGGATGAGCAGTTCTTC
TRBV14	-	-	TRBJ2-2	CASSEVYRRTGELFF	TGTGCCAGCAGCGAAGTTTACCGGAGGACCGGGGAGCTGTTTTTT
TRBV20-1	-	-	TRBJ2-7	CSARDRTGKYEQYF	TGCAGTGCTAGAGACCGGACTGGGAAATACGAGCAGTACTTC
TRBV6-1	few	-	TRBJ2-7	CASSPVPLEYEQYF	TGTGCCAGCAGCCCTGTTCCTCTCGAGTACGAGCAGTACTTC
TRBV12-3/TRBV12-4	few	-	TRBJ2-7	CASSSPTGRVAYEQYF	TGTGCCAGCAGTTCGCCGACAGGGAGGGTTGCCTACGAGCAGTACTTC
TRBV4-3	-	-	TRBJ1-1	CASSQAGGRTEAFF	TGCGCCAGCAGCCAAGCTGGGGGCAGGACTGAAGCTTTCTTT
TRBV28	-	-	TRBJ1-2	CASSLLVGGYTF	TGTGCCAGCAGTTTACTTGTGGGTGGCTACACCTTC
TRBV6-2/TRBV6-3	few	-	TRBJ2-5	CASSNRDDQLYF	TGTGCCAGCAGTAACCGGGACGACCAGTTATACTTC
TRBV5-1	few	-	TRBJ1-1	CASSSRPQEDTEAFF	TGCGCCAGCAGCTCGCGGCCCCAGGAGGACACTGAAGCTTTCTTT
TRBV13	few	-	TRBJ1-5	CASSMQGTGQPQHF	TGTGCCAGCAGCATGCAGGGGACGGGTCAGCCCCAGCATTTT
TRBV6-5	-	-	TRBJ1-6	CATRGDSPLHF	TGTGCCACCCGGGGAGATTCACCCCTCCACTTT
TRBV4-2	-	TRBD1	TRBJ2-4	CASSHTGDVAKNIQYF	TGTGCCAGCAGCCACACAGGGGACGTTGCCAAAAACATTCAGTACTTC
TRBV28	few	-	TRBJ2-1	CASTQGGYNEQFF	TGTGCCAGCACCCAAGGGGGCTACAATGAGCAGTTCTTC
TRBV29-1	once	-	TRBJ2-1	CSQGTGLYNEQFF	TGCAGTCAAGGGACCGGACTCTACAATGAGCAGTTCTTC
TRBV6-2/TRBV6-3	few	-	TRBJ2-3	CASSYQGIDTQYF	TGTGCCAGCAGTTACCAGGGTATAGATACGCAGTATTTT
TRBV12-3/TRBV12-4	many	-	TRBJ2-3	CASSPPGSVTDTQYF	TGTGCCAGCAGCCCCCCCGGGAGTGTCACAGATACGCAGTATTTT
TRBV29-1	many	TRBD2	TRBJ2-3	CSVASGRAVADTQYF	TGCAGCGTTGCTAGCGGGAGGGCCGTGGCAGATACGCAGTATTTT
TRBV4-2	-	-	TRBJ2-2	CASSQSVGSADTGELFF	TGTGCCAGCAGCCAATCGGTCGGGAGCGCAGACACCGGGGAGCTGTTTTTT
TRBV28	-	TRBD1	TRBJ1-1	CASSSRGRRAEAFF	TGTGCCAGCAGTTCCAGGGGGCGAAGGGCTGAAGCTTTCTTT
TRBV6-2/TRBV6-3	many	TRBD1	TRBJ1-1	CASSLPGQGANTEAFF	TGTGCCAGCAGTCTCCCGGGACAGGGGGCGAACACTGAAGCTTTCTTT
TRBV2	-	TRBD2	TRBJ2-7	CASSSGPLAGGLYEQYF	TGTGCCAGCAGTTCGGGGCCGCTGGCGGGGGGACTCTACGAGCAGTACTTC
TRBV29-1	-	TRBD2	TRBJ2-3	CSVEDQIAGSPDTQYF	TGCAGCGTTGAAGATCAAATAGCGGGGTCCCCAGATACGCAGTATTTT
TRBV20-1	-	-	TRBJ2-1	CSASGDTYNEQFF	TGCAGTGCCTCGGGAGACACCTACAATGAGCAGTTCTTC
TRBV2	-	-	TRBJ2-1	CASSGQRPPYNEQFF	TGTGCCAGCAGTGGTCAGCGGCCGCCCTACAATGAGCAGTTCTTC
TRBV20-1	few	TRBD1	TRBJ1-1	CSARGQGAFGLEAFF	TGCAGTGCTAGAGGACAGGGGGCATTCGGCTTAGAAGCTTTCTTT
TRBV5-1	-	-	TRBJ2-5	CASSPVPGEETQYF	TGCGCCAGCAGCCCGGTCCCCGGGGAAGAGACCCAGTACTTC
TRBV20-1	-	-	TRBJ2-2	CSARDVDPDGELFF	TGCAGTGCTAGAGATGTCGATCCGGACGGGGAGCTGTTTTTT
TRBV7-2	few	TRBD1	TRBJ1-5	CASSSGTGVFQPQHF	TGTGCCAGCAGCTCCGGGACAGGGGTTTTTCAGCCCCAGCATTTT